This passage covers 20 T cell receptor beta chains from one sample sequenced in a study of T-cell reconstitution after alpha-beta-depleted transplantation in children. Unique molecular identifiers featured in how the TCRbeta library was prepared. In TCRdb, the PCR reads were re-called with MiXCR into one record per CDR3 protein. Here the sample spans 210,000 or so distinct CDR3 sequences, approximately 11% being singletons. The sample was PBMCs, taken before TCRalphabeta/CD19-depleted stem cell transplant. These receptors all stem from a child under two years old with acute myeloid leukemia, due to receive a stem cell transplant.

This clonotype was observed many times. The chain uses TRBV3-1 and TRBJ2-2; weak D call: TRBD2 (6 bases). Trimming removed 4 bases at V and 4 bases at J, with 10 bases between. Germline lookup yields CDR1 LGHDT and CDR2 YNNKEL (reference sequence). CDR3 size: 14 residues. CDR3 coding DNA: TGTGCCAGCAGCCCCCGGGGGAGCACCGGGGAGCTGTTTTTT. Amino acid sequence: CASSPRGSTGELFF.

Ten or more counts support this clonotype. Here the CDR3 reads CASGAYEQYF. DNA of the CDR3: TGTGCCAGCGGGGCGTACGAGCAGTACTTC. This rearrangement joins TRBV3-1 to TRBJ2-7; D may be TRBD1 (5 bases). The CDR3 covers 10 residues. Germline lookup yields CDR1 LGHDT and CDR2 YNNKEL (reference sequence). V gave up 8 bases and J gave up 4 bases, with 6 bases separating them.

Regarding this clonotype: Sequence at one end of the junction differs from germline and may be a read error. The chain combines TRBV3-1 with TRBJ2-1; TRBD2 aligns across 9 bases. In germline, CDR1 is LGHDT, CDR2 YNNKEL (reference sequence). The CDR3 extends over 18 amino acids. As DNA, the CDR3 is TGTGCCTGCAGCCAAGAGCCGCTAGCGGGACCCCATTGGGATGAGCAGTTCTTC. Translation gives CACSQEPLAGPHWDEQFF.

This clonotype was recorded at least ten times. The chain employs TRBV2 and TRBJ2-5; TRBD2 is a possible D gene (5 bases). V shed 3 bases and J shed 4 bases, with 9 bases lying between them. The CDR3 sequence is 13 residues long. Germline lookup yields CDR1 SNHLY and CDR2 FYNNEI. CDR3 coding DNA: TGTGCCAGCAGTGAGAACCGGGGAGAGACCCAGTACTTC. As protein: CASSENRGETQYF.

This clonotype was counted many times. The V gene is TRBV5-1, the J gene TRBJ2-1, with 7 nucleotides matching TRBD2. CDR1 and CDR2 from the germline V gene are SGHRS and YFSETQ. The V gene end was trimmed by 2 bases and the J gene end by 7 bases; junction bases not matched to a gene: 9. This CDR3 has 15 residues. The CDR3 nucleotides read TGCGCCAGCAGCTTAGGGGAGGGCCTCGCAAATGAGCAGTTCTTC. It translates to CASSLGEGLANEQFF. Full variable domain (rest looked up from reference TRBV5-1 and TRBJ2-1): KAGVTQTPRYLIKTRGQQVTLSCSPISGHRSVSWYQQTPGQGLQFLFEYFSETQRNKGNFPGRFSGRQFSNSRSEMNVSTLELGDSALYLCASSLGEGLANEQFFGPGTRLTVL.

This clonotype was picked up many times. The V gene is TRBV10-3, the J gene TRBJ2-7, with a tentative D call TRBD2 (7 bases). CDR3 length: 14 residues. Germline values: CDR1 ENHRY, CDR2 SYGVKD. Trimming stripped 0 bases from V and 5 bases from J, with 11 bases between. CDR3 in DNA: TGTGCCATCAGTGAGTCGAACGGGGGGCACGAGCAGTACTTC. Translating it yields CAISESNGGHEQYF.

This clonotype was detected ten times or more. This rearrangement joins TRBV4-1 to TRBJ1-5; D remains ambiguous. This CDR3 spans 13 amino acids. The germline gives CDR1 MGHRA, CDR2 YSYEKL. The V end was cut by 1 base, the J end by 9 bases, with 10 bases between. DNA of the CDR3: TGCGCCAGCAGCCAAGCAAGGGAGGGGCCCCAGCATTTT. Residues: CASSQAREGPQHF.

In its sample, this clonotype was seen many times. The chain joins TRBV7-9 to TRBJ2-5, with TRBD1 as a possible D gene (5 bases). V shed 4 bases and J shed 5 bases, with 11 bases lying between them. This CDR3 has 13 amino acids. Germline CDR1 and CDR2: SEHNR and FQNEAQ (reference sequence). CDR3 sequence reads: CASSSGAVETQYF. The CDR3 DNA reads as TGTGCCAGCAGCTCTGGGGCTGTTGAGACCCAGTACTTC.

This clonotype was observed many times. The chain employs TRBV5-1 and TRBJ2-3; possibly TRBD2 for D (5 bases). This CDR3 comprises 15 residues. Germline V lookup: CDR1 SGHRS, CDR2 YFSETQ. V was clipped by 4 bases and J by 0 bases, with 12 bases between them. The CDR3 coding sequence is TGCGCCAGCAGCCTGCCGGCGGGCAGCACAGATACGCAGTATTTT. Translated: CASSLPAGSTDTQYF.

The chain's CDR3 is CASSVPGTLTGELFF. CDR3 sequence (DNA): TGTGCCAGCAGTGTGCCCGGGACACTAACCGGGGAGCTGTTTTTT. The chain links TRBV28 to TRBJ2-2, with a tentative D call TRBD1 (6 bases). Germline lookup yields CDR1 MDHEN and CDR2 SYDVKM. This CDR3 spans 15 amino acids. The V gene lost 5 bases and the J gene lost 5 bases, with 15 bases spanning the gap.

This clonotype was observed at least ten times. This chain joins TRBV3-1 and TRBJ1-4; possibly TRBD1 for D (5 bases). CDR3 length: 15 residues. Trimming removed 4 bases from V and 4 bases from J, with 13 bases in between. Germline CDR1 and CDR2: LGHDT and YNNKEL (reference sequence). CDR3 amino acids: CASSPPGTVNEKLFF. Written as DNA, the CDR3 is TGTGCCAGCAGCCCGCCCGGGACGGTTAATGAAAAACTGTTTTTT.

This clonotype has ten or more counts. The gene calls are TRBV5-1 and TRBJ1-1; 8 bases are a match to TRBD1. V was pared by 1 base and J by 1 base, with 3 bases of the junction left unmatched. Germline-derived CDR1 and CDR2 are SGHRS and YFSETQ. The CDR3 sequence is 15 residues long. CDR3 sequence reads: CASSLQQGGNTEAFF. In nucleotides, the CDR3 is TGCGCCAGCAGCTTGCAACAGGGGGGGAACACTGAAGCTTTCTTT.

This clonotype was seen repeatedly, ten times or more. The chain is built from TRBV2 and TRBJ2-1, with D uncertain. Germline CDR1 is SNHLY and CDR2 is FYNNEI. The ends were cut back, 11 bases at V and 10 bases at J, with 21 bases in the middle. This CDR3 region has 13 residues. For the CDR3, the DNA is TGTGCCGGCCAAACATCGGGCCTGGGGGAGCAGTTCTTC. Translated: CAGQTSGLGEQFF. The variable domain in full, with the rest retrieved from reference TRBV2 and TRBJ2-1, is EPEVTQTPSHQVTQMGQEVILRCVPISNHLYFYWYRQILGQKVEFLVSFYNNEISEKSEIFDDQFSVERPDGSNFTLKIRSTKLEDSAMYFCAGQTSGLGEQFFGPGTRLTVL.

Ten or more counts support this clonotype. CDR3: CASSTGRNQPQHF. The CDR3 coding sequence is TGTGCCAGCAGCACAGGACGGAATCAGCCCCAGCATTTT. The genes are TRBV12-3 or TRBV12-4 and TRBJ1-5, with a weak D call TRBD1 (5 bases). The CDR3 covers 13 residues. V gave up 6 bases and J gave up 4 bases, with 10 bases separating them.

This clonotype was found many times. The chain couples TRBV10-2 to TRBJ2-7; tentatively, D is TRBD1 or TRBD2 (5 bases each). CDR3 length: 15 residues. Per the germline V gene, CDR1 is WSHSY and CDR2 is SAAADI. V was shortened by 1 base and J by 5 bases, with 15 bases between the two germline ends. The CDR3 DNA is TGCGCCAGCAGTGAGTTCGGGGCTCTAGGGCACGAGCAGTACTTC. This sequence encodes CASSEFGALGHEQYF.

This clonotype was seen at least ten times. The rearrangement joins TRBV20-1 to TRBJ1-2; 11 bases line up with TRBD1. Germline assignment: CDR1 DFQATT and CDR2 SNEGSKA (reference sequence). The trim removed 7 bases at V and 2 bases at J, leaving 0 bases unmatched. The CDR3 contains 12 residues. CDR3 nucleotides: TGCAGTGGGACAGGGGGCAACTATGGCTACACCTTC. It translates to CSGTGGNYGYTF.

This clonotype was seen at least ten times. V gene TRBV5-8 combines with J gene TRBJ1-1; 10 bases line up with TRBD1. Germline V gene sequence: CDR1 SGHTS, CDR2 YDEGEE. CDR3 length: 16 residues. V dropped 4 bases and J dropped 5; count of bases not matched to a gene: 11. CDR3 region: CASSLYRTGGLTEAFF. DNA for the CDR3: TGTGCCAGCAGCCTATACCGGACAGGGGGTTTAACTGAAGCTTTCTTT.

This clonotype was recorded many times. This chain joins TRBV24-1 and TRBJ2-3; 9 bases agree with TRBD1. With V trimmed by 4 bases and J by 1 base, 5 bases remained unmatched. The CDR3 sequence is 16 residues long. Germline values: CDR1 KGHDR, CDR2 SFDVKD. CDR3 residues: CATSEGQGRRTDTQYF. CDR3 coding DNA: TGTGCCACCAGTGAGGGACAGGGTCGGCGCACAGATACGCAGTATTTT.

Note on this clonotype: One base away lies a much larger clone, so this may be a sequencing read error. V usage is TRBV5-5 and J usage is TRBJ1-1, with D unresolved. The CDR3 extends over 15 amino acids. The germline gives CDR1 SGHKS, CDR2 YYEKEE (reference sequence). The ends were cut back, 1 base at V and 3 bases at J, with 13 bases in the middle. The CDR3 is CASSLRPSLDTEAFF. CDR3 in DNA: TGTGCCAGCAGCTTGCGGCCGTCCCTAGACACTGAAGCTTTCTTT.

This clonotype was seen repeatedly, ten times or more. The chain uses TRBV10-3 and TRBJ1-2; 7 bases line up with TRBD1. Germline assignment: CDR1 ENHRY and CDR2 SYGVKD. The CDR3 has 16 residues. V lost 0 bases to trimming and J lost 2 bases; unmatched junction nucleotides: 6. CDR3 nucleotide sequence: TGTGCCATCAGTGAGTCCAGGGGGGCGACGAACTATGGCTACACCTTC. It codes for CAISESRGATNYGYTF.